The 18 T cell receptor beta chains below were found in one sample sequenced in a study of cytomegalovirus exposure and HLA in healthy donors (TCRdb year 2017). The library came from the immunoSEQ multiplex PCR assay. Not all clones reach the TCRdb copy of this immuneACCESS table, which keeps in-frame sequences only. Checked studies attribute under half of the gap to unresolved V genes and leave the rest unexplained. The sample includes under 250,000 clones, with about 93% observed a single time. Together, the top ten hold roughly 1% of the sample. Source material: PBMCs. These receptor sequences come from a woman in her late teens or twenties in good health and CMV-seronegative.

The chain carries TRBV27 and TRBJ2-7; D may be TRBD1 (6 bases). Trimming took 4 bases from V and 4 from J, leaving 26 bases between them. Germline assignment: CDR1 MNHEY and CDR2 SMNVEV (reference sequence). This CDR3 comprises 18 residues. CDR3 bases: TGTGCCAGCAGTTCAACCCTCCTGAGTGGGGGCGCGAAATACGAGCAGTACTTC. It translates to CASSSTLLSGGAKYEQYF.

The V and J genes are TRBV6-1 and TRBJ1-1; TRBD1 aligns across 9 bases. Germline CDR1 is MNHNS and CDR2 is SASEGT. V dropped 8 bases and J dropped 3; count of bases not matched to a gene: 7. The CDR3 consists of 14 residues. CDR3 protein: CASLGQGRHTEAFF. For the CDR3, the DNA is TGTGCCAGCCTTGGACAGGGGAGGCACACTGAAGCTTTCTTT.

The chain combines TRBV30 with TRBJ2-7; D call uncertain. CDR1 is GTSNPN, CDR2 SVGIG, per germline (reference sequence). V lost 5 bases and J lost 2, with 10 bases in between. This CDR3 comprises 12 residues. In nucleotides, the CDR3 is TGTGCCTGGTCAGATGAAGCCTACGAGCAGTACTTC. It is translated as CAWSDEAYEQYF.

The chain joins TRBV18 to TRBJ1-4; 9 nucleotides agree with TRBD1. J gave up 0 bases and V 4 bases, and 3 bases lay outside the gene matches. This CDR3 has 16 residues. Germline assignment: CDR1 KGHSH and CDR2 LQKENI. Written as DNA, the CDR3 is TGTGCCAGCTCACTTCGGACAGGGGCAACTAATGAAAAACTGTTTTTT. Translated: CASSLRTGATNEKLFF.

The CDR3 nucleotides are TGTGCCAGCAGCATAAGACCGGGACAGGGTAGAGCAGATACGCAGTATTTT. Amino acids: CASSIRPGQGRADTQYF. V and J are TRBV7-3 and TRBJ2-3; 9 nucleotides match TRBD1. V dropped 5 bases and J dropped 4; count of bases not matched to a gene: 13. Germline CDR1 SGHTA, CDR2 FQGTGA. CDR3 length: 17 residues.

The V and J genes are TRBV19 and TRBJ2-1, with a tentative D call TRBD2 (6 bases). V was trimmed by 10 bases and J by 7 bases, leaving 20 bases between them. The CDR3 loop spans 14 amino acids. The germline V gene has CDR1 LNHDA and CDR2 SQIVND (reference sequence). Here the CDR3 DNA reads TGTGCCACCCGAACGGCGGGGAGAAGGAATGAGCAGTTCTTC. This encodes CATRTAGRRNEQFF.

This rearrangement joins TRBV25-1 to TRBJ1-1, with D unresolved. The CDR3 runs to 15 residues. V lost 3 bases to trimming and J lost 6 bases, with 17 bases between them. The germline CDR1 and CDR2 sequences are MGHDK and SYGVNS. The CDR3 nucleotides are TGTGCCAGCAGTGACCGAGGAGCGGGGAGCGCTGAAGCTTTCTTT. It yields the protein CASSDRGAGSAEAFF.

CDR3 DNA sequence: TGTGCCAGCAGTGGGGGGATAGATACCTACGAGCAGTACTTC. Translating gives CASSGGIDTYEQYF. This chain joins TRBV27 and TRBJ2-7, with a weak D call TRBD2 (6 bases). The CDR3 has 14 residues. Trimming cost V 5 bases and J 2 bases, with 13 bases left between them. Germline CDR1 reads MNHEY; CDR2 reads SMNVEV (reference sequence).

The CDR3 sequence is CASSFSMNTEAFF. As DNA, the CDR3 is TGTGCCAGCAGCTTTAGCATGAACACTGAAGCTTTCTTT. V is TRBV11-3 and J is TRBJ1-1; no firm D call. CDR1 is SGHNT and CDR2 is YENEEA in the germline V gene. The CDR3 contains 13 residues. The germline V and J ends were trimmed by 3 bases and 0 bases, with 5 bases remaining between them.

The rearrangement joins TRBV30 to TRBJ1-2; no definite D call. Trimming removed 3 bases at V and 8 bases at J, with 10 bases between. The CDR3 has 11 amino acids. Germline CDR1 is GTSNPN and CDR2 is SVGIG (reference sequence). The CDR3 sequence is CAWRDLQGYTF. The CDR3 DNA sequence: TGTGCCTGGAGAGACTTACAAGGCTACACCTTC.

This clone was observed a handful of times. The chain links TRBV15 to TRBJ1-2; D gene unclear. Germline V gene lookup returns CDR1 LNHNV and CDR2 YYDKDF (reference sequence). The germline V and J ends were trimmed by 4 bases and 5 bases, with 5 bases remaining between them. The CDR3 totals 11 residues. CDR3 sequence reads: CATSTGYGYTF. The CDR3 nucleotides are TGTGCCACCAGCACGGGGTATGGCTACACCTTC. Combining the CDR3 with reference TRBV15 and TRBJ1-2 gives the whole variable domain DAMVIQNPRYQVTQFGKPVTLSCSQTLNHNVMYWYQQKSSQAPKLLFHYYDKDFNNEADTPDNFQSRRPNTSFCFLDIRSPGLGDTAMYLCATSTGYGYTFGSGTRLTVV.

J is TRBJ2-1 and V is TRBV10-1; possibly TRBD1 for D (6 bases). The CDR3 runs to 14 residues. V shed 0 bases and J shed 9 bases, with 12 bases lying between them. From germline, CDR1 is WNHNN and CDR2 SYGVQD (reference sequence). The CDR3 DNA is TGCGCCAGCAGTGAGTCTCCAGGGGATCGTGAGCAGTTCTTC. Amino acid sequence: CASSESPGDREQFF.

CDR3 residues: CASSWDRGRHSGANVLTF. The CDR3 nucleotides read TGTGCCAGCAGCTGGGACAGGGGCCGTCACTCTGGGGCCAACGTCCTGACTTTC. The chain combines TRBV13 with TRBJ2-6, with 10 nucleotides matching TRBD1. Trimming removed 4 bases from V and 0 bases from J; junction bases left unmatched: 6. This CDR3 has 18 residues. Germline-derived CDR1 and CDR2 are PRHDT and FYEKMQ (reference sequence).

This clone was found a few times. This chain joins TRBV28 and TRBJ1-2, with 10 bases aligning to TRBD1. The germline CDR1 and CDR2 sequences are MDHEN and SYDVKM. J gave up 5 bases and V 7 bases, and 4 bases lay outside the gene matches. The CDR3 extends over 13 amino acids. CDR3 nucleotides: TGTGCCAGCACGTCGGGACAGGGGTATGGCTACACCTTC. As protein: CASTSGQGYGYTF.

The J gene is TRBJ2-7, the V gene TRBV5-6; TRBD2 aligns across 11 bases. CDR1 SGHDT and CDR2 YYEEEE come from the germline V gene. The CDR3 spans 14 residues. The V segment lost 4 bases and the J segment 6 bases; nucleotides outside the gene matches: 6. The CDR3 here is CASSITSGSGEQYF. The DNA of the CDR3 is TGTGCCAGCAGCATAACTAGCGGGAGCGGCGAGCAGTACTTC.

The V gene is TRBV6-1, the J gene TRBJ2-7, with D tentatively TRBD2 (5 bases). The CDR3 contains 15 residues. Germline V gene lookup returns CDR1 MNHNS and CDR2 SASEGT. V lost 6 bases and J lost 3, with 18 bases in between. Here the CDR3 reads CASSFILGEGYEQYF. The CDR3 DNA reads as TGTGCCAGCAGCTTTATTCTAGGAGAGGGCTACGAGCAGTACTTC.

The CDR3 loop reads CASSLGQGVIHEQYF. In DNA form, the CDR3 reads TGTGCCAGCAGCTTGGGACAGGGGGTCATCCACGAGCAGTACTTC. The V call is TRBV5-8, the J call TRBJ2-7; 9 positions agree with TRBD1. The CDR3 runs 15 residues. Germline V gene sequence: CDR1 SGHTS, CDR2 YDEGEE. Trimming cost V 0 bases and J 5 bases; bases outside gene matches: 6.

CDR3: CASSPSRQKNTEAFF. The CDR3 nucleotides are TGTGCCAGCAGCCCTTCGAGACAGAAGAACACTGAAGCTTTCTTT. This chain connects TRBV6-1 to TRBJ1-1, with D maybe TRBD1 (5 bases). The CDR3 is made up of 15 amino acids. CDR1 is MNHNS and CDR2 is SASEGT in the germline V gene. V dropped 6 bases and J dropped 1 base, with 15 bases sitting between them.